The rows below give T cell receptor beta chains drawn from one sample of a study of blood T cell repertoires in COVID-19. Generated by immunoSEQ multiplex PCR, the TCRdb table keeps only in-frame clones and is missing some. Of around 27,000 clones listed, almost 90% are singletons. Material for sequencing was peripheral blood. The receptors derive from a human donor in a cohort sampled during active COVID-19. The CDR3 runs from the conserved cysteine through the conserved F or W. D genes are given only for firm matches. For some rows the clone size is stated as once, few or many, or as a class when expanded; others skip it.

clone size,D gene,V gene,J gene,CDR3 DNA,CDR3 protein
NA,TRBD1,TRBV19,TRBJ2-7,TGTGCCAGTAGTATCCATAGGACAGGGCCCTACGAGCAGTACTTC,CASSIHRTGPYEQYF
NA,TRBD2,TRBV10-3,TRBJ2-7,TGTGCCATCAGTTTCCGGACTAGCGGGGCCTACGAGCAGTACTTC,CAISFRTSGAYEQYF
NA,TRBD2,TRBV7-9,TRBJ2-3,TGTGCCAGCAGCTTAGGCCTAGCGGTGACAGATACGCAGTATTTT,CASSLGLAVTDTQYF
NA,NA,TRBV5-8,TRBJ2-3,TGTGCCAGCAGCTTATCCCTTGGCACAGATACGCAGTATTTT,CASSLSLGTDTQYF
few,TRBD1,TRBV10-3,TRBJ1-2,TGTGCCATCAGTTCCGGACAGGGGGCGGGAGGCTACACCTTC,CAISSGQGAGGYTF
once,TRBD2,TRBV18,TRBJ2-1,TGTGCCAGCATCGACGGGGGGGCCCGGAATGAGCAGTTCTTC,CASIDGGARNEQFF
NA,NA,TRBV6-6,TRBJ1-3,TGTGCCAGCAGTCCGCGACAGGCCGGAAACACCATATATTTT,CASSPRQAGNTIYF
NA,NA,TRBV10-3,TRBJ1-2,TGTGCCATCAGTGAGTCCCCGAACTATGGCTACACCTTC,CAISESPNYGYTF
NA,TRBD2,TRBV3-1/TRBV3-2,TRBJ2-5,TGTGCCAGCAGCCCCATGGCTAGCGGGCCACAAGAGACCCAGTACTTC,CASSPMASGPQETQYF
NA,NA,TRBV5-1,TRBJ2-6,TGCGCCAGCAGCCTCGAGGGACTCAACTCTGGGGCCAACGTCCTGACTTTC,CASSLEGLNSGANVLTF
NA,NA,TRBV5-1,TRBJ2-7,TGCGCCAGCAGCTTGGCGGGTTCGTACGAGCAGTACTTC,CASSLAGSYEQYF
NA,NA,TRBV29-1,TRBJ2-5,TGCAGCGTTGCGACTACGGGGGAGACCCAGTACTTC,CSVATTGETQYF
NA,TRBD1,TRBV2,TRBJ1-6,TGTGCCAGCAGTGAAGAGGGACAGGGCGCTTCACCCCTCCACTTT,CASSEEGQGASPLHF
NA,TRBD1,TRBV19,TRBJ2-6,TGTGCCAGTAGTCGGACAGGGGTGCTCTCTGGGGCCAACGTCCTGACTTTC,CASSRTGVLSGANVLTF
NA,NA,TRBV11-3,TRBJ2-3,TGTGCCAGCAGCTTAGATGGACGGGGGACCACAGATACGCAGTATTTT,CASSLDGRGTTDTQYF
NA,NA,TRBV9,TRBJ2-1,TGTGCCAGCAGCGTAGCCCCCGACAGATACAATGAGCAGTTCTTC,CASSVAPDRYNEQFF
NA,NA,TRBV6-5,TRBJ2-7,TGTGCCAGCCACCCGCCGGGTGTCTACGAGCAGTACTTC,CASHPPGVYEQYF
NA,NA,TRBV15,TRBJ2-1,TGTGCCACCAGCAGAGTTGGGCGGGGCTCCTACAATGAGCAGTTCTTC,CATSRVGRGSYNEQFF
NA,NA,TRBV5-6,TRBJ1-5,TGTGCCAGCAGCTTGGGGATCGGAGATCAGCCCCAGCATTTT,CASSLGIGDQPQHF
once,TRBD1,TRBV6-5,TRBJ1-1,TGTGCCAGCAGCCGACAGGGGAGGAGTGAAGCTTTCTTT,CASSRQGRSEAFF
NA,NA,TRBV3-1/TRBV3-2,TRBJ2-5,TGTGCCAGCAGCCAAGATACGGGGGTGGGCCAAGAGACCCAGTACTTC,CASSQDTGVGQETQYF
NA,NA,TRBV5-8,TRBJ1-6,TGTGCCAGCAGTTCGGCAGGGGAAGGTAATTCACCCCTCCACTTT,CASSSAGEGNSPLHF
few,TRBD1,TRBV6-6,TRBJ2-7,TGTGCCAGCAGGGTGGGACAGGGAGGTTACCAGCAGTACTTC,CASRVGQGGYQQYF
NA,NA,TRBV20-1,TRBJ2-7,TGCAGTGCTAGAGGGCCCTACGAGCAGTACTTC,CSARGPYEQYF
NA,TRBD1,TRBV2,TRBJ2-7,TGTGCCAGCGGACAGGGTAATTGGGAGCAGTACTTC,CASGQGNWEQYF
NA,NA,TRBV4-2,TRBJ2-3,TGTGCCAGCAGCCAAGAAGCAGCGCCACGCACAGATACGCAGTATTTT,CASSQEAAPRTDTQYF
NA,NA,TRBV15,TRBJ2-5,TGTGCCACCAGCAGAGATATGGGCAGGGAGACCCAGTACTTC,CATSRDMGRETQYF
NA,TRBD2,TRBV6-6,TRBJ2-1,TGTGCCAGCAGTGGTGGCGGGGGTGGCTATGAGCAGTTCTTC,CASSGGGGGYEQFF
few,NA,TRBV2,TRBJ1-2,TGTGCCAGTAGCCCAGACCTGTATGGCTACACCTTC,CASSPDLYGYTF
few,NA,TRBV21-1,TRBJ1-2,TGTGCCAGCAGCAAAGTCTCCAGAAGCTACACCTTC,CASSKVSRSYTF
NA,TRBD1,TRBV5-1,TRBJ2-2,TGCGCCAGCTTGGGGACAGGGGCTGGCGGGGAGCTGTTTTTT,CASLGTGAGGELFF
NA,TRBD1,TRBV15,TRBJ1-2,TGTGCCACCAGCAGGTACTCGGGACAGGGCCAAGGGAACTATGGCTACACCTTC,CATSRYSGQGQGNYGYTF
NA,TRBD2,TRBV10-3,TRBJ2-7,TGTGCCATCAGTGACCTTGGGCTAGCGGGGACAACGGGGTACGAGCAGTACTTC,CAISDLGLAGTTGYEQYF
NA,TRBD1,TRBV7-6,TRBJ1-6,TGTGCCAGCAGCCTACGACAGGGTGTCGGTTCACCCCTCCACTTT,CASSLRQGVGSPLHF
NA,NA,TRBV29-1,TRBJ1-6,TGCAGCGTTGAGGCCGTGGCAGAAACAATTTTTTATAATTCACCCCTCCACTTT,CSVEAVAETIFYNSPLHF
NA,NA,TRBV5-1,TRBJ1-1,TGCGCCAGCAGCTTGGGACACCAGATGAACACTGAAGCTTTCTTT,CASSLGHQMNTEAFF
NA,TRBD1,TRBV6-2/TRBV6-3,TRBJ1-1,TGTGCCAGCAGCCGTACGGGACAGCTTGAAGCTTTCTTT,CASSRTGQLEAFF
NA,NA,TRBV7-8,TRBJ2-1,TGTGCCAGCAGGTACAGGGATGGAGGTGGGAATGAGCAGTTCTTC,CASRYRDGGGNEQFF
NA,NA,TRBV19,TRBJ2-2,TGTGCCAGTCCCGGGGATTCCACCGGGGAGCTGTTTTTT,CASPGDSTGELFF
NA,NA,TRBV12-3/TRBV12-4,TRBJ2-1,TGTGCCAGCAGTTTACGCCCCAAGTCGAGTGTCTTC,CASSLRPKSSVF
NA,NA,TRBV6-5,TRBJ1-6,TGTGCCAGCGTACAGCCCGGGGGAGATTCACCCCTCCACTTT,CASVQPGGDSPLHF
NA,NA,TRBV9,TRBJ2-4,TGTGCCAGCAGCGTAGTCCCCATTATTCAGTACTTC,CASSVVPIIQYF
few,NA,TRBV29-1,TRBJ2-7,TGCAGCGTTGTGAAGGGGGACGAGCAGTACTTC,CSVVKGDEQYF
medium-sized,NA,TRBV11-3,TRBJ1-3,TGTGCCAGCACCCATGACCGGAGCTCTGGAAACACCATATATTTT,CASTHDRSSGNTIYF
NA,TRBD1,TRBV10-3,TRBJ1-4,TGTGCCATCAGTGGCTCAGGGGGCTTAGGTGAAAAACTGTTTTTT,CAISGSGGLGEKLFF
NA,NA,TRBV7-9,TRBJ1-4,TGTGCCAGCAGCTCGAACAGGGAGGGTGCAACTAATGAAAAACTGTTTTTT,CASSSNREGATNEKLFF
NA,NA,TRBV6-5,TRBJ2-7,TGTGCCAGCAGTTACGCCAGTGAGGTTTCCTACGAGCAGTACTTC,CASSYASEVSYEQYF
NA,NA,TRBV7-8,TRBJ1-4,TGTGCCAGCAGCACGACAGAGAATAATGAAAAACTGTTTTTT,CASSTTENNEKLFF